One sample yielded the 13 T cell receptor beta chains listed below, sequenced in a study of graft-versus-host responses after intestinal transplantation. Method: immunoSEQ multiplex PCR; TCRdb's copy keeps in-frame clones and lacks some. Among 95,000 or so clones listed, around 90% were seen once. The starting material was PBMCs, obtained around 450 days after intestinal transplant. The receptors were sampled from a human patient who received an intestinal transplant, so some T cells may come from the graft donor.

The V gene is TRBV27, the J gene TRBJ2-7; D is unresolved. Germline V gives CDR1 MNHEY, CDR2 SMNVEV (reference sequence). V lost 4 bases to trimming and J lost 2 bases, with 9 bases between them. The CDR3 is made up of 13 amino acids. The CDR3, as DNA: TGTGCCAGCAGTTACCGGTTGACCTACGAGCAGTACTTC. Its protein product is CASSYRLTYEQYF.

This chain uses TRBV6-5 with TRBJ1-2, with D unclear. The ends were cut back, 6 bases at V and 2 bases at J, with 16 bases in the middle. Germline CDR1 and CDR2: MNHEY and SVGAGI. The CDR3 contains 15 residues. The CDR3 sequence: CASRPYTSYNYGYTF. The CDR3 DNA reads TGTGCCAGCAGACCTTACACGTCTTACAACTATGGCTACACCTTC.

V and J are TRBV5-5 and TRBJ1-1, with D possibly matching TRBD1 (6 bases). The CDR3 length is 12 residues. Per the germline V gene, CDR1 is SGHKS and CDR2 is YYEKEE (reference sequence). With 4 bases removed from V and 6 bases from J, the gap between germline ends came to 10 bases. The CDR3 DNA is TGTGCCAGCAGCACGGACAGTCCTGAAGCTTTCTTT. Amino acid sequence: CASSTDSPEAFF.

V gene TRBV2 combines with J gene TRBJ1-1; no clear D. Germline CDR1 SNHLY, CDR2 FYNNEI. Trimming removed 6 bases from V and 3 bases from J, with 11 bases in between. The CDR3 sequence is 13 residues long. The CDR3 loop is CASREHQDTEAFF. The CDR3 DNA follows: TGTGCCAGCAGGGAACATCAGGACACTGAAGCTTTCTTT.

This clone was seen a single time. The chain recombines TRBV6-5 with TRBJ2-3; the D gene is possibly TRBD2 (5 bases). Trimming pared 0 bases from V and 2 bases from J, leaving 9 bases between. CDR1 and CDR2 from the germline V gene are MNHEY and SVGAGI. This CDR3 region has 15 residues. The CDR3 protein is CASSYSSVATDTQYF. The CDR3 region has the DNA TGTGCCAGCAGTTACTCTAGCGTAGCCACAGATACGCAGTATTTT.

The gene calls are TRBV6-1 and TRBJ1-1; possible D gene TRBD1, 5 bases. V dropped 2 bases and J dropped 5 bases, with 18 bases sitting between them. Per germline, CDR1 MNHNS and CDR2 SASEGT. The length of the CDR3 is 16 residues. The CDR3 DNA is TGTGCCAGCAGTGAACCAGGTCGACAGAGGAGGACTGAAGCTTTCTTT. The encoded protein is CASSEPGRQRRTEAFF.

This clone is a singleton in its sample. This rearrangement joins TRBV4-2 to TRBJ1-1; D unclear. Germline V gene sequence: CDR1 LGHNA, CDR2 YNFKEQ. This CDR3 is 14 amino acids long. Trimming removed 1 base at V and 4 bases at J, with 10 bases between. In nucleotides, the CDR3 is TGTGCCAGCAGCCAAGGGAGTTACGGCACTGAAGCTTTCTTT. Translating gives CASSQGSYGTEAFF.

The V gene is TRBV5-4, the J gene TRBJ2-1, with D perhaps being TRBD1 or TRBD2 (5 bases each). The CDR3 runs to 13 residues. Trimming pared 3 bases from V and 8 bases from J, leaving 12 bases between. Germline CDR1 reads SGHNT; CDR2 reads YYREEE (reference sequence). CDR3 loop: CASSSERGDEQFF. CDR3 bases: TGTGCCAGCAGCTCCGAGAGGGGCGATGAGCAGTTCTTC.

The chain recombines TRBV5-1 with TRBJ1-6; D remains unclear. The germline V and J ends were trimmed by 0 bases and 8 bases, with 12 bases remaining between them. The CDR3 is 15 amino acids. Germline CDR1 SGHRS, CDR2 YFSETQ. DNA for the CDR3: TGCGCCAGCAGCTTGGGCACAGCCGGTGATTCACCCCTCCACTTT. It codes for CASSLGTAGDSPLHF. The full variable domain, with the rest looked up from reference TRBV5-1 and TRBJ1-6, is KAGVTQTPRYLIKTRGQQVTLSCSPISGHRSVSWYQQTPGQGLQFLFEYFSETQRNKGNFPGRFSGRQFSNSRSEMNVSTLELGDSALYLCASSLGTAGDSPLHFGNGTRLTVT.

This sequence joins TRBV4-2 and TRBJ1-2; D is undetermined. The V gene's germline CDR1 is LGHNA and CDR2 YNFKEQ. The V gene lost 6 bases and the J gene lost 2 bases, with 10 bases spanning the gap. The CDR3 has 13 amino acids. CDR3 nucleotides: TGTGCCAGCAGACCCGGGGAGAACTATGGCTACACCTTC. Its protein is CASRPGENYGYTF.

In nucleotides, the CDR3 is TGTGCCAGCGGTGGGTGGAACACTGAAGCTTTCTTT. This sequence encodes CASGGWNTEAFF. The chain has TRBV25-1 and TRBJ1-1, with D hard to call. Trimming took off 8 bases at V and 1 base at J, with 8 bases between the two ends. The CDR3 covers 12 residues. Looked up from germline, CDR1 is MGHDK and CDR2 is SYGVNS. The full variable domain, its missing parts supplied by reference TRBV25-1 and TRBJ1-1, is EADIYQTPRYLVIGTGKKITLECSQTMGHDKMYWYQQDPGMELHLIHYSYGVNSTEKGDLSSESTVSRIRTEHFPLTLESARPSHTSQYLCASGGWNTEAFFGQGTRLTVV.

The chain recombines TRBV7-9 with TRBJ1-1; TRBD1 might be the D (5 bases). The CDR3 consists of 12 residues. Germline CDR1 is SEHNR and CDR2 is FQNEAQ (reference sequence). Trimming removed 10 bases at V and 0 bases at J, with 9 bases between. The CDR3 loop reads CANGTVNTEAFF. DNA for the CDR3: TGTGCCAACGGGACCGTGAACACTGAAGCTTTCTTT.

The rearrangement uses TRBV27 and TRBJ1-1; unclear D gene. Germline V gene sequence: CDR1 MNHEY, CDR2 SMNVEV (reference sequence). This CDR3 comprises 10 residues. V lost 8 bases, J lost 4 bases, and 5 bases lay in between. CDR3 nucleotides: TGTGCCAGCGGGTTCACTGAAGCTTTCTTT. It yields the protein CASGFTEAFF.